The present T cell receptor beta chain was sequenced within a study of technical replicates of blood from a few donors. This clone was counted a single time. Produced via immunoSEQ multiplex PCR; TCRdb's table is partial and in-frame only. The repertoire has 60,000 to 95,000 clones, roughly 91% of them found once; the top ten carry around 0.34%. Looked up from germline, CDR1 is MNHEY and CDR2 is SMNVEV (reference sequence). The CDR3 has 14 amino acids. V was pared by 3 bases and J by 5 bases, with 6 bases of the junction left unmatched. The chain has TRBV27 and TRBJ1-1, with 7 bases fitting TRBD1. This clonotype was sampled from a human donor in good health. Some clones in this sample may be carry-over from other donors' samples. Sequencing was carried out using T cells isolated from PBMCs. The CDR3 region is CASSFRDRDTEAFF. Written as DNA, the CDR3 is TGTGCCAGCAGTTTCCGGGACAGAGATACTGAAGCTTTCTTT.